This record concerns one TCR beta chain sequence. These data belong to a study of brain T cells in children with intractable seizures. Only cases whose brain tissue showed the highest T cell transcript signatures were sequenced. Before surgery, patients took at least one anti-epileptic drug. Measured with immunoSEQ multiplex PCR; TCRdb has only the in-frame clones, and not every one. This sample has 62,000 or so clones; around 95% occur once, and the top ten carry 0.35% to 0.4%. Germline-derived CDR1 and CDR2 are MNHEY and SMNVEV (reference sequence). There are 16 residues in the CDR3. V was pared by 8 bases and J by 9 bases, with 26 bases between.

The clonotype originates from a boy in the first two years of life with focal cortical dysplasia and intractable seizures. The specimen was peripheral blood, collected at surgery. The chain is built from TRBV27 and TRBJ2-1; D perhaps matches TRBD2 (6 bases). The CDR3, as DNA: TGTGCCAGCTCCGACCCACCAGCGGGCTCCGGCGGTGAGCAGTTCTTC. Translating it yields CASSDPPAGSGGEQFF.